What follows are 5 T cell receptor beta chains derived from one specimen sequenced in a study of cytomegalovirus exposure and HLA in healthy donors. Primers: 60 Vbeta forward and 13 Jbeta reverse. Clones were read by immunoSEQ multiplex PCR, and TCRdb kept only the in-frame ones, dropping some. The sample's table shows 200,000 to 250,000 clones. Sequencing was done on a sample of PBMCs. These receptors originate from a young woman in good health and CMV-seropositive.

The V and J genes are TRBV27 and TRBJ2-1, with D perhaps matching TRBD2 (5 bases). Deletions cut 5 bases from V and 0 bases from J, with 14 bases between. Germline lookup yields CDR1 MNHEY and CDR2 SMNVEV (reference sequence). The CDR3 extends over 16 amino acids. DNA for the CDR3: TGTGCCAGCAGTCCCAGGACTGGTAGCTCCTACAATGAGCAGTTCTTC. Protein product: CASSPRTGSSYNEQFF.

The chain links TRBV5-4 to TRBJ2-5; possibly TRBD2 for D (6 bases). The CDR3 runs to 17 residues. Germline CDR1 and CDR2: SGHNT and YYREEE (reference sequence). V dropped 3 bases and J dropped 0 bases, with 18 bases sitting between them. Here the CDR3 reads CASSSFGGGGYQETQYF. CDR3 coding DNA: TGTGCCAGCAGCTCATTCGGGGGTGGCGGATACCAAGAGACCCAGTACTTC.

V is TRBV5-6 and J is TRBJ1-4; D gene uncertain. CDR3 length equals 14 residues. Germline V gene data show CDR1 as SGHDT and CDR2 as YYEEEE. The V end was cut by 1 base, the J end by 5 bases, with 9 bases between. The CDR3 reads CASSLSQRNEKLFF. CDR3 coding DNA: TGTGCCAGCAGCTTGAGTCAGCGGAATGAAAAACTGTTTTTT.

The chain recombines TRBV18 with TRBJ1-6; 9 bases agree with TRBD1. The CDR3 runs to 15 residues. V lost 3 bases, J lost 6 bases, and 3 bases stayed unmatched. Germline assignment: CDR1 KGHSH and CDR2 LQKENI. In DNA form, the CDR3 reads TGTGCCAGCTCACCCACGGACAGGGGTAATTCACCCCTCCACTTT. Encoded protein: CASSPTDRGNSPLHF.

The CDR3 DNA is TGCAGCGTGCTAAGACAGGACTATGGCTACACCTTC. Translation gives CSVLRQDYGYTF. J is TRBJ1-2 and V is TRBV29-1; weak D call: TRBD1 (6 bases). Trimming removed 6 bases from V and 3 bases from J, with 11 bases in between. The CDR3 has 12 amino acids. Germline loops: CDR1 SQVTM, CDR2 ANQGSEA.